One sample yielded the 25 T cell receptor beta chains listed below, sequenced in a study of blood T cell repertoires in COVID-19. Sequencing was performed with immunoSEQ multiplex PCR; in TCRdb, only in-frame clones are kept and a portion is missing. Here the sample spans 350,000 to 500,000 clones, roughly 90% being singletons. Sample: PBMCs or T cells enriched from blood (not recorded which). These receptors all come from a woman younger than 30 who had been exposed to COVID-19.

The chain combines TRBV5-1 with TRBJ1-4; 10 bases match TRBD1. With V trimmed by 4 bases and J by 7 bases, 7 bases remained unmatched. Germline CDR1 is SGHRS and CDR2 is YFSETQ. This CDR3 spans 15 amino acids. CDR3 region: CASSLPGQGPEKLFF. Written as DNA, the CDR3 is TGCGCCAGCAGCCTGCCGGGACAGGGGCCTGAAAAACTGTTTTTT. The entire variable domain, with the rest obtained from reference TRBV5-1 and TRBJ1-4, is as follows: KAGVTQTPRYLIKTRGQQVTLSCSPISGHRSVSWYQQTPGQGLQFLFEYFSETQRNKGNFPGRFSGRQFSNSRSEMNVSTLELGDSALYLCASSLPGQGPEKLFFGSGTQLSVL.

The CDR3 DNA sequence: TGTGCCAGCAGCTTAGTCCCCACTAGCGGGAGTAGGTACGAGCAGTACTTC. This translates into CASSLVPTSGSRYEQYF. The J gene is TRBJ2-7, the V gene TRBV7-9, with 11 nucleotides matching TRBD2. The germline CDR1 and CDR2 sequences are SEHNR and FQNEAQ (reference sequence). This CDR3 is 17 amino acids long. V lost 1 base, J lost 4 bases, and 9 bases stayed unmatched.

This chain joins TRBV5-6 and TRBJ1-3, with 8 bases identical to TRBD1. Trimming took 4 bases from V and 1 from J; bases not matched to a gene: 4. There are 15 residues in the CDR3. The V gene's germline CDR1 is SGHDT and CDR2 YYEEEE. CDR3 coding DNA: TGTGCCAGCAGCCCGGGACAGGCTTCTGGAAACACCATATATTTT. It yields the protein CASSPGQASGNTIYF.

The CDR3 bases are TGTGCCAGCAGCTTACTCGGGAGCACAGATACGCAGTATTTT. It translates to CASSLLGSTDTQYF. The gene calls are TRBV7-3 and TRBJ2-3; D ambiguous. This CDR3 is 14 amino acids long. V was pared by 2 bases and J by 0 bases, with 6 bases between. In germline, CDR1 is SGHTA, CDR2 FQGTGA.

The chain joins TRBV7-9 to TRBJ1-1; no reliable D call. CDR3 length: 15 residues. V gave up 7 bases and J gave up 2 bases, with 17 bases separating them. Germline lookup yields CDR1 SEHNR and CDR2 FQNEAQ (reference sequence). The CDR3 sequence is CASMPATGKNTEAFF. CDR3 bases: TGTGCCAGCATGCCCGCAACCGGGAAAAACACTGAAGCTTTCTTT.

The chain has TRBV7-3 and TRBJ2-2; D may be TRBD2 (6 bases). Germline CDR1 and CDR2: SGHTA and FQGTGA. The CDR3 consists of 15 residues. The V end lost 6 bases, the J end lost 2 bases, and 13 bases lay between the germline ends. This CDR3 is CASSRLDRNTGELFF. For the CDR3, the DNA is TGTGCCAGCAGTCGACTAGACCGAAACACCGGGGAGCTGTTTTTT.

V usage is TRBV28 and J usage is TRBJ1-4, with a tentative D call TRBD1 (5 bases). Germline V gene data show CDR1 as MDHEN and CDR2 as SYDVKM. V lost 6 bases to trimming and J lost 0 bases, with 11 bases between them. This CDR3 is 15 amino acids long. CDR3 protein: CASSLYRTTNEKLFF. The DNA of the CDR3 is TGTGCCAGCAGCCTCTACAGGACAACTAATGAAAAACTGTTTTTT.

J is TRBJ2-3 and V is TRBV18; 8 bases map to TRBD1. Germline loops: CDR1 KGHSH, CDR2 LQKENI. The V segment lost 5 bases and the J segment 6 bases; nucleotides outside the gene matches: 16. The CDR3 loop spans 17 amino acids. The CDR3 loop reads CASSSYPGQDPRDTQYF. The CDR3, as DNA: TGTGCCAGCTCATCTTACCCGGGACAGGACCCCAGGGATACGCAGTATTTT.

As DNA, the CDR3 is TGTGCCAGCAGCGTAGGGACAGGGATCAATCAGCCCCAGCATTTT. Translating gives CASSVGTGINQPQHF. This rearrangement joins TRBV9 to TRBJ1-5; 8 bases agree with TRBD1. The CDR3 totals 15 residues. CDR1 SGDLS and CDR2 YYNGEE come from the germline V gene. V dropped 0 bases and J dropped 3; count of bases not matched to a gene: 2. Supplemented by reference TRBV9 and TRBJ1-5, the full variable domain reads DSGVTQTPKHLITATGQRVTLRCSPRSGDLSVYWYQQSLDQGLQFLIQYYNGEERAKGNILERFSAQQFPDLHSELNLSSLELGDSALYFCASSVGTGINQPQHFGDGTRLSIL.

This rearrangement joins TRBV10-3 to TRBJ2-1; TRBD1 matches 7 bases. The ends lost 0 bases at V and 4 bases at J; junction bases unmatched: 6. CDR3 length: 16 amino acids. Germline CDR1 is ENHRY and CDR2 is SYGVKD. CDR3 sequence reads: CAISESGQLTYNEQFF. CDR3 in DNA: TGTGCCATCAGTGAGTCGGGACAGCTCACTTACAATGAGCAGTTCTTC.

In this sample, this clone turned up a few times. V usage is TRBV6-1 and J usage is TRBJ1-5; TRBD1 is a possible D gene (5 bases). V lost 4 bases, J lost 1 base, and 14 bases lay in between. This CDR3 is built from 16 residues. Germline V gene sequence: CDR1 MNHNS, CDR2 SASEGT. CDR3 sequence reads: CASSAGSKGSNQPQHF. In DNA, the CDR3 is TGTGCCAGCAGTGCAGGAAGTAAGGGGAGCAATCAGCCCCAGCATTTT.

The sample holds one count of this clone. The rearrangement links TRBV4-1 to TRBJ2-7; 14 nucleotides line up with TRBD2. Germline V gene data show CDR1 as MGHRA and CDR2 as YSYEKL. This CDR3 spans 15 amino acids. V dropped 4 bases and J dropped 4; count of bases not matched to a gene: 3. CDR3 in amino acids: CASSLGTSGSYEQYF. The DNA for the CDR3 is TGCGCCAGCAGCCTCGGGACTAGCGGGAGTTACGAGCAGTACTTC.

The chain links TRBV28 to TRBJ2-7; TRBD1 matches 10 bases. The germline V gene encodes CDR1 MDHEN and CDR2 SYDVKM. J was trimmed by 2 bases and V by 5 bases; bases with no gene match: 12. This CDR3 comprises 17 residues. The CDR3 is CASSRDRGIYRTYEQYF. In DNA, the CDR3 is TGTGCCAGCAGTCGGGACAGGGGCATCTACAGAACCTACGAGCAGTACTTC. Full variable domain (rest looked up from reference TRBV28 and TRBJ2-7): DVKVTQSSRYLVKRTGEKVFLECVQDMDHENMFWYRQDPGLGLRLIYFSYDVKMKEKGDIPEGYSVSREKKERFSLILESASTNQTSMYLCASSRDRGIYRTYEQYFGPGTRLTVT.

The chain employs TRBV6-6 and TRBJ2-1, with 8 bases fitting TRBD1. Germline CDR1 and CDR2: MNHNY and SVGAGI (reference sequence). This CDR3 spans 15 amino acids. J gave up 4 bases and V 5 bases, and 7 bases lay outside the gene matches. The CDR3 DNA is TGTGCCAGCAGTCCGGGGGACAGGACTTACAATGAGCAGTTCTTC. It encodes CASSPGDRTYNEQFF.

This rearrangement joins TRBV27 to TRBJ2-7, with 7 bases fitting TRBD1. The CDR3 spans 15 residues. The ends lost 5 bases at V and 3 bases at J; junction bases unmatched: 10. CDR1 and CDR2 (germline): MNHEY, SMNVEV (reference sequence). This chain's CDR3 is CASSTIRDSSYEQYF. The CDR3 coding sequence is TGTGCCAGCAGTACGATCCGGGACAGCAGCTACGAGCAGTACTTC.

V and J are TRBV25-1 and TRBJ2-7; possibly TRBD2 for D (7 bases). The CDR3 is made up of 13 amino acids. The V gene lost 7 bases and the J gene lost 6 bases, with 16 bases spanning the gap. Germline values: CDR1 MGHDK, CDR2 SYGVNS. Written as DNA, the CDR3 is TGTGCCAGCAATTTTGGGGGGGCCACCGAGCAGTACTTC. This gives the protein CASNFGGATEQYF.

In DNA form, the CDR3 reads TGTGCCAGCAGCTCCAGCAGGGTAGCTCTGTCTGGAAACACCATATATTTT. Amino acids: CASSSSRVALSGNTIYF. The V and J genes are TRBV7-2 and TRBJ1-3, with D perhaps TRBD1 (5 bases). The CDR3 has 17 residues. In germline, CDR1 is SGHTA, CDR2 FQGNSA. With 4 bases removed from V and 1 base from J, the gap between germline ends came to 17 bases.

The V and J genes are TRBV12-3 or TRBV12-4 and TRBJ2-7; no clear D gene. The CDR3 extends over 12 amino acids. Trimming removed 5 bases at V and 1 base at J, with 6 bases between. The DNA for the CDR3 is TGTGCCAGCAGTATGACATCCTACGAGCAGTACTTC. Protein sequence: CASSMTSYEQYF.

This chain's CDR3 is CASSQEDNQLYGYTF. Written as DNA, the CDR3 is TGTGCCAGCAGCCAAGAGGACAATCAGCTCTATGGCTACACCTTC. The chain has TRBV4-2 and TRBJ1-2; D may be TRBD1 (5 bases). Germline V gene data show CDR1 as LGHNA and CDR2 as YNFKEQ. V was trimmed by 0 bases and J by 4 bases, leaving 12 bases between them. This CDR3 comprises 15 residues.

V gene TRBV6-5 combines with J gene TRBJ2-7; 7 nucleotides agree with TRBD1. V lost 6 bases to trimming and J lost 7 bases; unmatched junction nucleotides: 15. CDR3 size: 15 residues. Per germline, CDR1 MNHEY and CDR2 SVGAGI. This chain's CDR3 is CASSLGQVLAKEQYF. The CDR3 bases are TGTGCCAGCAGCCTTGGACAGGTATTAGCTAAGGAGCAGTACTTC.

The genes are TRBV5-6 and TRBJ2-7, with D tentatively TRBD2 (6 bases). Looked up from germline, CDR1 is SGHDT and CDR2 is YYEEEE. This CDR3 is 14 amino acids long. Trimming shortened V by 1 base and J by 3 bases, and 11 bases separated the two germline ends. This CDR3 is CASSLYGGDYEQYF. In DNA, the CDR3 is TGTGCCAGCAGCTTGTACGGGGGAGACTACGAGCAGTACTTC.

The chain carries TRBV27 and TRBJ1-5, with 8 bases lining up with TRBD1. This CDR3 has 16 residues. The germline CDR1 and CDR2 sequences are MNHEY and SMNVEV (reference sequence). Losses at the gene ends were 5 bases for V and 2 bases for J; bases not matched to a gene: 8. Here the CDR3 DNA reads TGTGCCAGCAGTCCCCTCGGACAGGGAGGCAATCAGCCCCAGCATTTT. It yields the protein CASSPLGQGGNQPQHF.

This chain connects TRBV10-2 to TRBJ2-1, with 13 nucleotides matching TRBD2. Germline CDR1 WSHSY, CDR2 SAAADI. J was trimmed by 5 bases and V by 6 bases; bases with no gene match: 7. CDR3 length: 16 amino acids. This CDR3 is CASRPIGTSGNNEQFF. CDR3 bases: TGCGCCAGCAGACCAATTGGGACTAGCGGGAACAATGAGCAGTTCTTC.

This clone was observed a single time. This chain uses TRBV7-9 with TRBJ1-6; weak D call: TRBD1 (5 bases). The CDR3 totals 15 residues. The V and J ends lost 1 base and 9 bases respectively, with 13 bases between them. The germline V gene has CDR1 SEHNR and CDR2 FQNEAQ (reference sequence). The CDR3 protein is CASSLEGLDGSPLHF. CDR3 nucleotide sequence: TGTGCCAGCAGCTTAGAGGGGCTAGACGGTTCACCCCTCCACTTT.

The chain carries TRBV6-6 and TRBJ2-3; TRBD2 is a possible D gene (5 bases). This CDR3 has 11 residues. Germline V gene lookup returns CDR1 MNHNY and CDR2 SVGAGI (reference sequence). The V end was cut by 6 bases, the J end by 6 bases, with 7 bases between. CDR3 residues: CASSGVDTQYF. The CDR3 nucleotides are TGTGCCAGCAGCGGGGTGGATACGCAGTATTTT.